This T cell receptor (beta chain) comes out of a study of cytomegalovirus exposure and HLA in healthy donors. Regarding the study as a whole: Among immune exposure information, only CMV serostatus was available.

Primers included in the PCR were 60 Vbeta and 13 Jbeta primers. TCRdb's table, derived via immunoSEQ multiplex PCR, lists solely in-frame clones and lacks some. The data show around 150,000 clones, 80% seen once. Germline CDR1 reads SGHNT; CDR2 reads YYREEE (reference sequence). This CDR3 region has 16 residues. V trimming: 0 bases; J trimming: 6 bases; junction bases outside the gene matches: 7. No record was made of this donor's CMV serostatus. With respect to this clone: Its target is unknown.

The sequence came from a man aged 25 to 45 in good health. The source material was PBMCs. The chain is built from TRBV5-4 and TRBJ2-3; TRBD2 matches at 10 bases. CDR3 residues: CASSLALAGVSDTQYF. The CDR3 DNA reads TGTGCCAGCAGCTTGGCCCTAGCGGGAGTGAGTGATACGCAGTATTTT.